A single sample gave rise to the 17 T cell receptor beta chains below, sequenced in a study of beta chain features in type 1 diabetes. TCRB transcripts that were expressed got sequenced, as all of the isolated RNA had been reverse transcribed. Profiled with immunoSEQ multiplex PCR; TCRdb holds only in-frame clones, not every one. This table holds 150,000 to 190,000 clones, 10% found once. These receptors are not linked to any known antigen. Broader study findings: Across all four CD4+ subsets, people with type 1 diabetes showed modestly shorter TCRB CDR3s.

Sequencing input: central memory CD4+ T cells from blood. The receptor set was obtained from a man aged 25-40 years with type 1 diabetes.

This clone was detected a few times. J is TRBJ2-3 and V is TRBV25-1; D may be TRBD2 (5 bases). The length of the CDR3 is 14 residues. Germline CDR1 and CDR2: MGHDK and SYGVNS. The V end lost 3 bases, the J end lost 4 bases, and 11 bases lay between the germline ends. CDR3 residues: CASSDFAGSDTQYF. The CDR3 nucleotides read TGTGCCAGCAGTGATTTTGCGGGCTCAGATACGCAGTATTTT.

This clone was counted only a few times. CDR3 in DNA: TGTGCCAGCAGCCAGGACACCTACTATGGCTACACCTTC. It yields the protein CASSQDTYYGYTF. The V and J genes are TRBV7-9 and TRBJ1-2, with a possible D match to TRBD1 (5 bases). This CDR3 is 13 amino acids long. Trimming took 5 bases from V and 3 from J, leaving 10 bases between them. Germline lookup yields CDR1 SEHNR and CDR2 FQNEAQ (reference sequence).

The genes are TRBV2 and TRBJ2-2; D is possibly TRBD1 (5 bases). The CDR3 has 13 amino acids. Germline V lookup: CDR1 SNHLY, CDR2 FYNNEI. Deletions cut 5 bases from V and 4 bases from J, with 8 bases between. CDR3 in DNA: TGTGCCAGCAGTAGACAGAGCACCGGGGAGCTGTTTTTT. This codes for CASSRQSTGELFF.

This clone was picked up a small number of times. This rearrangement joins TRBV20-1 to TRBJ1-1; D not resolved. There are 11 residues in the CDR3. Germline V gives CDR1 DFQATT, CDR2 SNEGSKA (reference sequence). The V and J ends lost 3 bases and 10 bases respectively, with 12 bases between them. CDR3 coding DNA: TGCAGTGCTAGCCGACTCCTCAGAGCTTTCTTT. Amino acid sequence: CSASRLLRAFF.

The chain has TRBV6-1 and TRBJ2-3; D may be TRBD1 (6 bases). The germline gives CDR1 MNHNS, CDR2 SASEGT. Deletions cut 8 bases from V and 6 bases from J, with 18 bases between. This CDR3 region has 14 residues. The CDR3 reads CASGLQGFTDTQYF. For the CDR3, the DNA is TGTGCCAGCGGGTTACAGGGATTTACGGATACGCAGTATTTT.

This clone has more than one count but fewer than ten. The V and J genes are TRBV7-2 and TRBJ1-5; TRBD1 is a possible D gene (6 bases). This CDR3 region has 13 residues. The germline gives CDR1 SGHTA, CDR2 FQGNSA. V was clipped by 5 bases and J by 6 bases, with 11 bases between them. The CDR3 is CASSVRGSQPQHF. CDR3 nucleotide sequence: TGTGCCAGCAGCGTCAGGGGTAGTCAGCCCCAGCATTTT.

The CDR3 nucleotides read TGTGCCAGCAGGCAGAGCGGGAGCTCCTACAATGAGCAGTTCTTC. Translating gives CASRQSGSSYNEQFF. The chain has TRBV5-4 and TRBJ2-1; 8 bases agree with TRBD2. CDR1 and CDR2 (germline): SGHNT, YYREEE (reference sequence). With V trimmed by 5 bases and J by 0 bases, 4 bases remained unmatched. This CDR3 contains 15 residues.

There are a few counts of this clone. This chain links TRBV28 with TRBJ2-1; 7 positions agree with TRBD1. The CDR3 runs 15 residues. Per the germline V gene, CDR1 is MDHEN and CDR2 is SYDVKM. With 6 bases clipped from V and 2 bases from J, the junction kept 7 bases outside the gene matches. CDR3 protein: CASRNSGGTYNEQFF. For the CDR3, the DNA is TGTGCCAGCAGGAACTCAGGGGGTACCTACAATGAGCAGTTCTTC.

This clone was found a few times. V is TRBV5-4 and J is TRBJ2-5; D unresolved. The CDR3 consists of 15 residues. V gave up 3 bases and J gave up 1 base, with 13 bases separating them. Germline V lookup: CDR1 SGHNT, CDR2 YYREEE (reference sequence). CDR3: CASSSPLGTQETQYF. CDR3 coding DNA: TGTGCCAGCAGCTCCCCACTCGGTACCCAAGAGACCCAGTACTTC. The full variable domain, its missing parts supplied by reference TRBV5-4 and TRBJ2-5, is ETGVTQSPTHLIKTRGQQVTLRCSSQSGHNTVSWYQQALGQGPQFIFQYYREEENGRGNFPPRFSGLQFPNYSSELNVNALELDDSALYLCASSSPLGTQETQYFGPGTRLLVL.

This clone has a handful of counts. V usage is TRBV4-1 and J usage is TRBJ1-5; D gene uncertain. CDR3 size: 15 residues. Trimming shortened V by 5 bases and J by 3 bases, and 14 bases separated the two germline ends. Germline CDR1 is MGHRA and CDR2 is YSYEKL. DNA for the CDR3: TGCGCCAGCAGCTTTACCGAGGGTAACAATCAGCCCCAGCATTTT. Translation gives CASSFTEGNNQPQHF.

This clone was counted between two and nine times. V gene TRBV28 combines with J gene TRBJ2-6; tentatively, D is TRBD1 (6 bases). Germline CDR1 and CDR2: MDHEN and SYDVKM. V gave up 5 bases and J gave up 3 bases, with 17 bases separating them. CDR3 length: 17 amino acids. The CDR3 is CASSTRPGVVGANVLTF. CDR3 nucleotides: TGTGCCAGCAGTACCCGGCCAGGGGTTGTTGGGGCCAACGTCCTGACTTTC.

The rearrangement uses TRBV14 and TRBJ1-1; D gene unclear. Germline assignment: CDR1 SGHDN and CDR2 FVKESK. The CDR3 contains 13 residues. Trimming stripped 1 base from V and 4 bases from J, with 7 bases between. The CDR3, as DNA: TGTGCCAGCAGCCAAGTCGGTGGCACTGAAGCTTTCTTT. Amino acids: CASSQVGGTEAFF. Combining the CDR3 with reference TRBV14 and TRBJ1-1 gives the whole variable domain EAGVTQFPSHSVIEKGQTVTLRCDPISGHDNLYWYRRVMGKEIKFLLHFVKESKQDESGMPNNRFLAERTGGTYSTLKVQPAELEDSGVYFCASSQVGGTEAFFGQGTRLTVV.

J is TRBJ2-2 and V is TRBV7-2; the D gene is possibly TRBD1 (5 bases). The CDR3 has 14 residues. V lost 3 bases to trimming and J lost 4 bases, with 9 bases between them. CDR1 is SGHTA, CDR2 FQGNSA, per germline. The CDR3 region is CASSFQQGTGELFF. The CDR3 DNA sequence: TGTGCCAGCAGCTTTCAGCAGGGCACCGGGGAGCTGTTTTTT.

The chain links TRBV15 to TRBJ2-5; D unclear. V was clipped by 6 bases and J by 1 base, with 12 bases between them. There are 14 residues in the CDR3. CDR1 LNHNV and CDR2 YYDKDF come from the germline V gene (reference sequence). The CDR3 DNA reads as TGTGCCACCAGTCTGAGACTGGGCCAAGAGACCCAGTACTTC. It yields the protein CATSLRLGQETQYF.

This clone has only a few counts. The chain couples TRBV5-1 to TRBJ2-7; tentatively, D is TRBD2 (6 bases). V was shortened by 4 bases and J by 3 bases, with 17 bases between the two germline ends. The CDR3 extends over 15 amino acids. CDR1 is SGHRS, CDR2 YFSETQ, per germline. The CDR3 sequence: CASSASGAQVYEQYF. The DNA for the CDR3 is TGCGCCAGCAGCGCGTCGGGAGCCCAAGTCTACGAGCAGTACTTC.

This clone was seen repeatedly, ten times or more. This rearrangement joins TRBV29-1 to TRBJ2-2; TRBD2 might be the D (6 bases). The V gene's germline CDR1 is SQVTM and CDR2 ANQGSEA. This CDR3 spans 14 amino acids. The germline V and J ends were trimmed by 4 bases and 9 bases, with 18 bases remaining between them. The CDR3, as DNA: TGCAGCGTTGGGGCTAGCGAACGACACCGGGAGCTGTTTTTT. It yields the protein CSVGASERHRELFF.

There are a few counts of this clone. This CDR3 reads CASSVREVATEAFF. Written as DNA, the CDR3 is TGTGCCAGCAGTGTTAGAGAAGTCGCCACTGAAGCTTTCTTT. This chain links TRBV2 with TRBJ1-1; D is unresolved. Germline assignment: CDR1 SNHLY and CDR2 FYNNEI. CDR3 length equals 14 residues. The V gene lost 4 bases and the J gene lost 4 bases, with 13 bases spanning the gap.